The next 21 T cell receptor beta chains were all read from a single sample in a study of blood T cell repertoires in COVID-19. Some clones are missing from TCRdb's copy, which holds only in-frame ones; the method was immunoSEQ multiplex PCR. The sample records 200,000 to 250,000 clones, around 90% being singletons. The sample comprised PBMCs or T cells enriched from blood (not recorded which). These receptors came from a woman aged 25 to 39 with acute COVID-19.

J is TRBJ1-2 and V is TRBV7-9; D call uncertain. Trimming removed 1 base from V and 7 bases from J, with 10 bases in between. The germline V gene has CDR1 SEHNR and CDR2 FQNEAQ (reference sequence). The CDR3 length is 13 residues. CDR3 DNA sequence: TGTGCCAGCAGCTTAGTAGCGGCAGGTGGCTACACCTTC. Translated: CASSLVAAGGYTF.

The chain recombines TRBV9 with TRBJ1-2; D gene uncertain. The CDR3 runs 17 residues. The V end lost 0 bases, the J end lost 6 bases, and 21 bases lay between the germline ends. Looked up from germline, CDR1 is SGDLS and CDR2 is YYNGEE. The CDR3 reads CASSVASGLTAEDGYTF. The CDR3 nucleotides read TGTGCCAGCAGCGTAGCTTCGGGGTTGACGGCGGAGGATGGCTACACCTTC.

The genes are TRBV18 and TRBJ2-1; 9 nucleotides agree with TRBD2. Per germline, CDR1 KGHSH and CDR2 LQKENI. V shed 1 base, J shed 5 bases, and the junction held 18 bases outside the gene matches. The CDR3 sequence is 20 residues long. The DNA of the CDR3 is TGTGCCAGCTCACCACGCCCGCGGGGGGGAAGCGGGAGAGTCAACAATGAGCAGTTCTTC. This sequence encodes CASSPRPRGGSGRVNNEQFF.

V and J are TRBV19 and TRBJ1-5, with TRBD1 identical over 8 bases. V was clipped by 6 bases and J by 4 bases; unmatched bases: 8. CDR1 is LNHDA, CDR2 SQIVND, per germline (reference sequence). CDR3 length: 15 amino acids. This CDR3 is CASRSDRAPNQPQHF. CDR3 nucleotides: TGTGCCAGTAGATCGGACAGGGCGCCAAATCAGCCCCAGCATTTT.

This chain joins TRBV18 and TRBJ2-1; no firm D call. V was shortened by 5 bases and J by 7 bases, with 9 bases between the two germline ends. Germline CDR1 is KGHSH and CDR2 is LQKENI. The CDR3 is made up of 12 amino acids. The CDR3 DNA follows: TGTGCCAGCTCATCCGTGTTAAATGAGCAGTTCTTC. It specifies CASSSVLNEQFF.

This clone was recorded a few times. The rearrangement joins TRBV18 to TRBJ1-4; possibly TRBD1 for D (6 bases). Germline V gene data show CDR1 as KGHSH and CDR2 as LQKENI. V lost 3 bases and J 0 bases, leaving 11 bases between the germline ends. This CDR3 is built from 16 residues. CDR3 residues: CASSPSTGTTNEKLFF. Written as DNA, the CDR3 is TGTGCCAGCTCACCCTCGACAGGCACAACTAATGAAAAACTGTTTTTT.

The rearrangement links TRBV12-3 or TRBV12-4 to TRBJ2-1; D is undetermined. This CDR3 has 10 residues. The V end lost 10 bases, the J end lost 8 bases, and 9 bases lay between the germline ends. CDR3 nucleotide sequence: TGTGCCACTAAGAGGTATGAGCAGTTCTTC. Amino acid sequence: CATKRYEQFF.

DNA for the CDR3: TGTGCCAGCAGCCAACTACGGTCGCAGGCATTTCTTAATCAGCCCCAGCATTTT. Protein product: CASSQLRSQAFLNQPQHF. The chain recombines TRBV14 with TRBJ1-5; D not certain. Between the trimmed V and J ends, which lost 2 bases and 4 bases, there was a span of 21 bases. Germline-derived CDR1 and CDR2 are SGHDN and FVKESK. The CDR3 totals 18 residues.

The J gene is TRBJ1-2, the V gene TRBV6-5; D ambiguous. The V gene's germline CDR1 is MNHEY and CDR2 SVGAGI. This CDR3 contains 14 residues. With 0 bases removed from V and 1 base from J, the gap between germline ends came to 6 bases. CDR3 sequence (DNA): TGTGCCAGCAGTTACTCGACTGATAACTATGGCTACACCTTC. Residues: CASSYSTDNYGYTF.

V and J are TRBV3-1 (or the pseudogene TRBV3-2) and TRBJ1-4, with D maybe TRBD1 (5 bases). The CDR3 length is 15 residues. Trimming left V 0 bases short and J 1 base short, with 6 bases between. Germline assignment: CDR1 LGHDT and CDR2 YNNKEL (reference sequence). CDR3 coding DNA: TGTGCCAGCAGCCAAGACCAGGGAACTAATGAAAAACTGTTTTTT. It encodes CASSQDQGTNEKLFF.

DNA of the CDR3: TGTGCCAGCAGCTTATATCCCCTCAGCGGGAGGGCCGGTGATACGCAGTATTTT. This gives the protein CASSLYPLSGRAGDTQYF. This chain connects TRBV11-2 to TRBJ2-3; 10 bases map to TRBD2. The CDR3 sequence is 18 residues long. The V segment lost 2 bases and the J segment 6 bases; nucleotides outside the gene matches: 14. Germline V gene data show CDR1 as SGHAT and CDR2 as FQNNGV.

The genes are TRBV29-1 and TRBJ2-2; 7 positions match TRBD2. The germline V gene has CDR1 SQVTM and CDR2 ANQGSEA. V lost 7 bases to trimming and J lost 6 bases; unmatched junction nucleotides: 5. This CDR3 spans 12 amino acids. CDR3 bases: TGCAGCGCCCGGGAGGTGGCCGGGGAGCTGTTTTTT. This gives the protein CSAREVAGELFF.

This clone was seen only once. The CDR3 DNA is TGTGCCAGCAGTTACTCACAGGGGGGGAGGTCCGGGGAGCTGTTTTTT. It codes for CASSYSQGGRSGELFF. This chain uses TRBV6-6 with TRBJ2-2, with D maybe TRBD1 (8 bases). The V and J ends lost 0 bases and 6 bases respectively, with 14 bases between them. The CDR3 has 16 amino acids. Germline V lookup: CDR1 MNHNY, CDR2 SVGAGI (reference sequence).

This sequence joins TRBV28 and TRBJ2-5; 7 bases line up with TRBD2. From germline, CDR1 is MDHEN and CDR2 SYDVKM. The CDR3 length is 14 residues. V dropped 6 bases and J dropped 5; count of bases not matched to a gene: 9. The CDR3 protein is CASSRGGAGETQYF. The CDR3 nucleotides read TGTGCCAGCAGCCGGGGAGGGGCCGGGGAGACCCAGTACTTC.

CDR3 region: CASSRSSGEGDGYTF. The CDR3 region has the DNA TGTGCCAGCAGCCGTAGCTCGGGGGAAGGGGATGGCTACACCTTC. The chain links TRBV3-1 (or the pseudogene TRBV3-2) to TRBJ1-2, with D perhaps TRBD1 (5 bases). Germline CDR1 and CDR2: LGHDT and YNNKEL (reference sequence). The germline V and J ends were trimmed by 4 bases and 6 bases, with 18 bases remaining between them. The CDR3 totals 15 residues.

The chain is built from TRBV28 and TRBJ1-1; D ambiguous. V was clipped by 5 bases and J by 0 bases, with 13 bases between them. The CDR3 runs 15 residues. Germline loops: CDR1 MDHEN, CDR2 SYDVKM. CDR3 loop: CASSAGSAMNTEAFF. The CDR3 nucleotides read TGTGCCAGCAGTGCGGGGTCTGCTATGAACACTGAAGCTTTCTTT.

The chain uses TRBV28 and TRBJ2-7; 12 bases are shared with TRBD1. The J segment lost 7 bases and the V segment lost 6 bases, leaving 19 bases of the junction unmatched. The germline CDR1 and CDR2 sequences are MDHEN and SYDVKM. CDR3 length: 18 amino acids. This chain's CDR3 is CASSHEGQGAVNRREQYF. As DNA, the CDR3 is TGTGCCAGCAGCCACGAGGGACAGGGGGCGGTGAACCGACGAGAGCAGTACTTC.

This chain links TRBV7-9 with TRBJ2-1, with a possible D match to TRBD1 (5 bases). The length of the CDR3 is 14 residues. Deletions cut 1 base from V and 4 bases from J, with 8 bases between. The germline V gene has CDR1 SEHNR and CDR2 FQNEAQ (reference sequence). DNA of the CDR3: TGTGCCAGCAGCTTAGGGACAAAGTACAATGAGCAGTTCTTC. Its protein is CASSLGTKYNEQFF.

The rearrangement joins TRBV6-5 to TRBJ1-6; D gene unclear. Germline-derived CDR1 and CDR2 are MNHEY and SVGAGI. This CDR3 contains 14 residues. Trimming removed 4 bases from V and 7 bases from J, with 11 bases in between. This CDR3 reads CASSSPRGNSPLHF. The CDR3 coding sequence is TGTGCCAGCAGTTCCCCGCGAGGGAATTCACCCCTCCACTTT.

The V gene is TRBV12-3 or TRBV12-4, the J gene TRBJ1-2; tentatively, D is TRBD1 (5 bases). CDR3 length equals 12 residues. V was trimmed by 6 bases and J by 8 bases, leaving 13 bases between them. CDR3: CASRQGAGGYTF. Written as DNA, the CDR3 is TGTGCCAGCAGGCAGGGCGCGGGAGGCTACACCTTC.

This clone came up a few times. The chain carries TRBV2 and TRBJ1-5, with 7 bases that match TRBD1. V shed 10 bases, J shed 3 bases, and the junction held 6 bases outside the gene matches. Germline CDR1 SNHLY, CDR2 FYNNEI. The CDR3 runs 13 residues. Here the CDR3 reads CATNTGVNQPQHF. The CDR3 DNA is TGTGCCACTAATACAGGGGTCAATCAGCCCCAGCATTTT.